The TCR beta chain under discussion was sequenced for a study of cytomegalovirus exposure and HLA in healthy donors. The germline CDR1 and CDR2 sequences are MDHEN and SYDVKM. The CDR3 runs to 14 residues. The V gene end was trimmed by 10 bases and the J gene end by 5 bases; junction bases not matched to a gene: 8. Repertoires were generated with immunoSEQ multiplex PCR, while TCRdb's copy carries only in-frame clones and drops some. The sample has roughly 300,000 clones; around 89% are singletons. The donors were part of the approximately 120-subject validation cohort, which stood apart from the roughly 640-subject first cohort.

This TCR was recovered from a woman between 18 and 29 years old in good health and CMV-seronegative. Specimen: PBMCs. This chain uses TRBV28 with TRBJ2-5, with TRBD2 matching 12 bases. DNA of the CDR3: TGTGCCATAGGCGGACTAGCGGGATGGGAGACCCAGTACTTC. It codes for CAIGGLAGWETQYF.